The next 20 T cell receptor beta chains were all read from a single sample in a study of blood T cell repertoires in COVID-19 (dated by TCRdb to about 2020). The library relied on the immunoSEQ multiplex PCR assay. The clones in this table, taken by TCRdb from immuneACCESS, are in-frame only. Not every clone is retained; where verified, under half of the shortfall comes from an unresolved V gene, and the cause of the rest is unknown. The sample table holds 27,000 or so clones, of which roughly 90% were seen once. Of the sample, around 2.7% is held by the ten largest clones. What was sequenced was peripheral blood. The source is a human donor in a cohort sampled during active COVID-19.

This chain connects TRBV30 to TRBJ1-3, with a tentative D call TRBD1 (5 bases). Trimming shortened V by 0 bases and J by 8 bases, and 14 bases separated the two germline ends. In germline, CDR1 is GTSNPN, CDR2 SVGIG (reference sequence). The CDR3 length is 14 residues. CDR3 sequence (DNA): TGTGCCTGGAGTGTACGGGGGAGTTTTTACACCATATATTTT. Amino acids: CAWSVRGSFYTIYF.

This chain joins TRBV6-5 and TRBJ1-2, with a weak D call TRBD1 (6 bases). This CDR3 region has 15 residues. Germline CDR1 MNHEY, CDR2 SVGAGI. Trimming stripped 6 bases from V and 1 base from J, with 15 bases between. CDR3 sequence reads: CASRPTGLNNYGYTF. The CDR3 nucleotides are TGTGCCAGCAGACCAACAGGGCTCAATAACTATGGCTACACCTTC.

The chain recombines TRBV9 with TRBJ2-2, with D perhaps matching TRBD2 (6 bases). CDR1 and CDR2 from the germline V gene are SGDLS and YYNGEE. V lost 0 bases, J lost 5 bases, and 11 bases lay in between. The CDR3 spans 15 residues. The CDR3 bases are TGTGCCAGCAGCGTAGTCGGGGGAGGTACCGGGGAGCTGTTTTTT. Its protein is CASSVVGGGTGELFF.

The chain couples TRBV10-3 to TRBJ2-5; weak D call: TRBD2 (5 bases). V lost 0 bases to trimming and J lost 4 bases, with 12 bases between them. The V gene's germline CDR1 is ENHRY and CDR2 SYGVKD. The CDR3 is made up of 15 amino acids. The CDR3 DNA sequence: TGTGCCATCAGTGAGTCTTTAGGGAGTGGAGAGACCCAGTACTTC. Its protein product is CAISESLGSGETQYF.

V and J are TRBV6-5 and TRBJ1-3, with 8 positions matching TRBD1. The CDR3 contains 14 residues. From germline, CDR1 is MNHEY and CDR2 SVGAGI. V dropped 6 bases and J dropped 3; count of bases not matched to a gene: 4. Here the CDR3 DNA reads TGTGCCAGCAGCTACGGACAGGGTGGAAACACCATATATTTT. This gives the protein CASSYGQGGNTIYF.

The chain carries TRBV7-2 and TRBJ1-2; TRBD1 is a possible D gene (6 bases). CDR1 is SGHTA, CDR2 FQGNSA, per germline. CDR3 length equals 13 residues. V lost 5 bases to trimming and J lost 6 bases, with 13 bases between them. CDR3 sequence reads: CASSPRGGDGYTF. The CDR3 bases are TGTGCCAGCAGCCCCCGCGGGGGCGATGGCTACACCTTC.

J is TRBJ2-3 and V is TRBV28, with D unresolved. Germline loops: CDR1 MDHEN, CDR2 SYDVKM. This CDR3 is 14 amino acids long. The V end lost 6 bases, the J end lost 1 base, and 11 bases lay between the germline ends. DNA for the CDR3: TGTGCCAGCAGCCCTGGAGCAGGCACAGATACGCAGTATTTT. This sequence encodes CASSPGAGTDTQYF.

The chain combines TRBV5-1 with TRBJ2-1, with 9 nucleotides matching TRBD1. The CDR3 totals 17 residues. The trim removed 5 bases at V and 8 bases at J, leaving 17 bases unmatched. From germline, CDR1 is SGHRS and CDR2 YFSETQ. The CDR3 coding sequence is TGCGCCAGCAGATCGGTACCGGGGACAGGGTGGTTGGATGAGCAGTTCTTC. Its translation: CASRSVPGTGWLDEQFF.

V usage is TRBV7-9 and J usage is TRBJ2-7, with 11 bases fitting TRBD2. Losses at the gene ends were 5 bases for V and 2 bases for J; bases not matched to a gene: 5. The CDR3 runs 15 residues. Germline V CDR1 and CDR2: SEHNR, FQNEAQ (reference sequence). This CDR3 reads CASSLVAGGPYEQYF. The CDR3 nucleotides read TGTGCCAGCAGCCTCGTAGCGGGAGGGCCCTACGAGCAGTACTTC.

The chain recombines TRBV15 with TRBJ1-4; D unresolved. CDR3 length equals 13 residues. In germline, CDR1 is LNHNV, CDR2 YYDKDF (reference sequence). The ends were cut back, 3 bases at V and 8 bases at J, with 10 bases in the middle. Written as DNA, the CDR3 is TGTGCCACCAGCAGGGACTCTGGGGAAAAACTGTTTTTT. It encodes CATSRDSGEKLFF.

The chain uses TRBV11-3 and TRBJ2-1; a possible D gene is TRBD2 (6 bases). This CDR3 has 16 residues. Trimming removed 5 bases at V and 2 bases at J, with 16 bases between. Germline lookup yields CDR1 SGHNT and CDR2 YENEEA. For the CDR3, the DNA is TGTGCCAGCAGCCCCCGGACTACCGACCCCTACAATGAGCAGTTCTTC. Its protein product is CASSPRTTDPYNEQFF.

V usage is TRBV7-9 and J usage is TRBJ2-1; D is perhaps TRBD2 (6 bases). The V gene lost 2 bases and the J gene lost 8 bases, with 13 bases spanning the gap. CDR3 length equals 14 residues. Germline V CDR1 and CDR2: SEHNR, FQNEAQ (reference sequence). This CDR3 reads CASSLIPSADEQFF. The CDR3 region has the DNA TGTGCCAGCAGCTTAATCCCTAGCGCCGATGAGCAGTTCTTC.

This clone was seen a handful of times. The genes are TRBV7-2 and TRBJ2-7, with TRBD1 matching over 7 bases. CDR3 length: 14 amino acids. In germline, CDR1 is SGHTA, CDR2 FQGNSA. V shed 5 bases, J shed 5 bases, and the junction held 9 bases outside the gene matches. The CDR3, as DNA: TGTGCCAGCAGCCAGGGGGTCAGGCGAGACGAGCAGTACTTC. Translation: CASSQGVRRDEQYF.

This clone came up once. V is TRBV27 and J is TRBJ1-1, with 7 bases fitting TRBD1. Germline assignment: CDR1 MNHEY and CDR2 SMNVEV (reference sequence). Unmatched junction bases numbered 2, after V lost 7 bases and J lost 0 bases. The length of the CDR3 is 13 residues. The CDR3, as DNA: TGTGCCAGCATGGGACAGATGAACACTGAAGCTTTCTTT. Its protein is CASMGQMNTEAFF.

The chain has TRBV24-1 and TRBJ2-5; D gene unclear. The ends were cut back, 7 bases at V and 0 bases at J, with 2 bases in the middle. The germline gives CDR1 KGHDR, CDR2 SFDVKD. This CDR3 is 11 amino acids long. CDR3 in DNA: TGTGCCACCAGCTACCAAGAGACCCAGTACTTC. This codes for CATSYQETQYF.

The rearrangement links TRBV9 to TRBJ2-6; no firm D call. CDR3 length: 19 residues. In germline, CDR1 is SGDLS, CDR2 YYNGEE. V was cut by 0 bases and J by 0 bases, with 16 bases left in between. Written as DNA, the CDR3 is TGTGCCAGCAGCGTAGCCGGCCAGGCCTTCTTCTCTGGGGCCAACGTCCTGACTTTC. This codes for CASSVAGQAFFSGANVLTF.

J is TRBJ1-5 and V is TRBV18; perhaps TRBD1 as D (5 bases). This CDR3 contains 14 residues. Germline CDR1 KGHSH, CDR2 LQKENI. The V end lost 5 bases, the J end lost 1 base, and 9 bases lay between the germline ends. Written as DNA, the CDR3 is TGTGCCAGCTCAGAGGGGAGGAGCAATCAGCCCCAGCATTTT. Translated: CASSEGRSNQPQHF.

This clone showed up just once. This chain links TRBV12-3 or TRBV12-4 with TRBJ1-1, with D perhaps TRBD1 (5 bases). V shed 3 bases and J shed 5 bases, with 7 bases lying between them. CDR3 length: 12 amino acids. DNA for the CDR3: TGTGCCAGCAGTTTTAAGGGGACTGAAGCTTTCTTT. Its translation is CASSFKGTEAFF.

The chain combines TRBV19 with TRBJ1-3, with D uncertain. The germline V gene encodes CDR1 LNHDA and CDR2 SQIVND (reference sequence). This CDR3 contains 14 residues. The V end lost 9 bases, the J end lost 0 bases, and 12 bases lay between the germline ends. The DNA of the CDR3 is TGTGCCAGCCATAAAACCAGCTCTGGAAACACCATATATTTT. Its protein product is CASHKTSSGNTIYF. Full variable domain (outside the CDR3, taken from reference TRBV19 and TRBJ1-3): DGGITQSPKYLFRKEGQNVTLSCEQNLNHDAMYWYRQDPGQGLRLIYYSQIVNDFQKGDIAEGYSVSREKKESFPLTVTSAQKNPTAFYLCASHKTSSGNTIYFGEGSWLTVV.

The CDR3 bases are TGTGCCAGCATGGAGAGCTCCTACAATGAGCAGTTCTTC. Translated, it gives CASMESSYNEQFF. V is TRBV2 and J is TRBJ2-1; D is unresolved. The CDR3 has 13 residues. Germline-derived CDR1 and CDR2 are SNHLY and FYNNEI. V was pared by 7 bases and J by 0 bases, with 7 bases between.